The T cell receptor (beta chain) under discussion was sequenced for a study of blood T cells in healthy people across ages. The CDR3 is 16 residues long. V lost 4 bases, J lost 4 bases, and 6 bases stayed unmatched. Sample-barcoded 5' priming and a J-beta primer mix drove a second PCR of about 6 to 12 cycles. Every single cDNA molecule received a tag from a template-switch adaptor with 12 random nucleotides. Each CDR3 protein gets one entry after TCRdb re-called the 5' RACE reads with MiXCR. This sample has 800,000 to 950,000 distinct CDR3 sequences, with about 36% found just once. Sequenced input: blood. This clonotype was obtained from a man aged 18 to 30 in good health. The V and J genes are TRBV12-3 or TRBV12-4 and TRBJ2-1; 11 bases line up with TRBD2. In nucleotides, the CDR3 is TGTGCCAGCAGTTATATAGCGGGGGGGCAGTACAATGAGCAGTTCTTC. Protein sequence: CASSYIAGGQYNEQFF.